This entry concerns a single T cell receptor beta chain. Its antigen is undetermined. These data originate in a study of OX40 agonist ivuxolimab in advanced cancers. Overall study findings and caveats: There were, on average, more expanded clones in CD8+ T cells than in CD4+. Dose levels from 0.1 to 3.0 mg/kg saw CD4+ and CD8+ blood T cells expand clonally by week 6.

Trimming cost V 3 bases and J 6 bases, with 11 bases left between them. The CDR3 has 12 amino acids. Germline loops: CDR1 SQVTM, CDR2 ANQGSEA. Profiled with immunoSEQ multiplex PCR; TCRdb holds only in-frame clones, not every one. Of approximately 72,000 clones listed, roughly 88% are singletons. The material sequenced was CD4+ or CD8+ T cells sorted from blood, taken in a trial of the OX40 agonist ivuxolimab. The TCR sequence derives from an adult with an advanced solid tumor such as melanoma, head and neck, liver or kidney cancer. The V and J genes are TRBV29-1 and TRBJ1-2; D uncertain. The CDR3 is CSVERPEDGYTF. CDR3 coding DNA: TGCAGCGTTGAGAGGCCCGAAGATGGCTACACCTTC.